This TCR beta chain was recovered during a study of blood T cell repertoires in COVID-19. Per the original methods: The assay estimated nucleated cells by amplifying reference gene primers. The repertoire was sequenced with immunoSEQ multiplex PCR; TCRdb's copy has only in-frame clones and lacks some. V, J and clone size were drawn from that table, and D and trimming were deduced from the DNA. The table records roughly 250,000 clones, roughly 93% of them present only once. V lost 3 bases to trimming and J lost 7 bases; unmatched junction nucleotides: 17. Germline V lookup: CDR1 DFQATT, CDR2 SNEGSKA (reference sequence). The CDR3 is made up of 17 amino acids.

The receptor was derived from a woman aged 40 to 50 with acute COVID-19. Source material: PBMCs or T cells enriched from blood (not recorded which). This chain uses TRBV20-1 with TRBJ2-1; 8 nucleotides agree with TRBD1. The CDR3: CSASTDRVFWGRNEQFF. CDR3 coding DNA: TGCAGTGCTAGTACGGACAGGGTGTTTTGGGGTAGAAATGAGCAGTTCTTC.